This T cell receptor beta chain was identified in a study of identical twins. General study findings and limits: It was cross-sectional statistical analysis, not following the same donors, that the conclusions relied on. Among beta out-of-frame sequences, excess sharing between twins appeared weaker.

Worth noting for this clonotype: Its target is unknown.

TCRdb reanalysed the 5' RACE reads using MiXCR and keeps one entry per CDR3 protein. The sample lists 310,000 or so distinct CDR3 sequences, roughly 9% occurring once. Separately, the same data were catalogued under a study of yellow fever vaccine responses in identical twins.

The receptor comes from a woman aged 18-35 years in good health. The sequenced sample was CD8+ T cells sorted from blood.

In DNA, the CDR3 is TGCGCCAGCAGCCACGAGGGGGGCGGAGGAGGGCCCTACGAGCAGTACTTC. The encoded protein is CASSHEGGGGGPYEQYF. The chain has TRBV4-1 and TRBJ2-7, with D perhaps being TRBD1 or TRBD2 (6 bases each). Trimming removed 3 bases at V and 2 bases at J, with 20 bases between. From germline, CDR1 is MGHRA and CDR2 YSYEKL. This CDR3 is built from 17 residues.